This T cell receptor (beta chain) was captured by sequencing in a study of OX40 agonist ivuxolimab in advanced cancers. Clones were sequenced by immunoSEQ multiplex PCR, and TCRdb holds only the in-frame ones, with some missing. The table records about 82,000 clones, approximately 86% of them present only once. Trimming pared 0 bases from V and 3 bases from J, leaving 5 bases between. The CDR3 runs 13 residues. Per germline, CDR1 SGHTA and CDR2 FQGNSA. Study conclusions and caveats: No antigen was identified for the clonally expanded peripheral T cells. The study observed clonal expansion of CD4+ and CD8+ blood T cells by week 6 at 0.1 to 3.0 mg/kg.

On this clone: Antigen: not known.

The clonotype was recovered from an adult with an advanced solid tumor such as melanoma, head and neck, liver or kidney cancer. The sequenced sample was CD4+ or CD8+ T cells sorted from blood, obtained in a trial of the OX40 agonist ivuxolimab. The gene calls are TRBV7-2 and TRBJ1-1; D not certain. CDR3 loop: CASSLAAYTEAFF. The CDR3 DNA sequence: TGTGCCAGCAGCTTAGCGGCGTACACTGAAGCTTTCTTT.